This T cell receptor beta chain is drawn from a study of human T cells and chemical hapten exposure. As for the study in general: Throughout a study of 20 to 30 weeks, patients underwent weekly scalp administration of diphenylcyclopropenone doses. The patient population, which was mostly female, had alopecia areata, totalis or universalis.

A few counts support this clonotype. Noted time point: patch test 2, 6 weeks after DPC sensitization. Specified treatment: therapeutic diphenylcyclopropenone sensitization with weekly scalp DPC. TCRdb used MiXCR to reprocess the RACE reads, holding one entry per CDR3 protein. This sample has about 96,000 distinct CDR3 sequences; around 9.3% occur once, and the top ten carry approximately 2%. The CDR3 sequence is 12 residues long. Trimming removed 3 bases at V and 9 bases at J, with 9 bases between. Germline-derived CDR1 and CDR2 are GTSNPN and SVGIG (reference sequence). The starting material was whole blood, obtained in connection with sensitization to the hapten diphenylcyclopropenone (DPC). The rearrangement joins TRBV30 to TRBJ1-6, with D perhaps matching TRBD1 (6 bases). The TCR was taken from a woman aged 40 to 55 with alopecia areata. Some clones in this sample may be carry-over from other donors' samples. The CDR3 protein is CAWRTGSSPLHF. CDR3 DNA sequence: TGTGCCTGGAGAACAGGGTCTTCACCCCTCCACTTT.